What follows describes a single T cell receptor beta chain. Its antigen remains unknown. The entry originates in a study of CD4 T cells in relation to SARS-CoV-2 and coronaviruses. In the study overall: Convalescent patients were 7 or 8 males and 4 females; two were Hispanic.

The length of the CDR3 is 14 residues. The germline V gene encodes CDR1 KGHDR and CDR2 SFDVKD. V gave up 5 bases and J gave up 3 bases, with 11 bases separating them. Profiling relied on immunoSEQ multiplex PCR, and the TCRdb table lists in-frame clones only, not all of them. The sample lists about 34,000 clones; around 76% were seen once. The V and J genes are TRBV24-1 and TRBJ2-3; D is unresolved. The sequencing input was memory CD4+ T cells from PBMCs, cultured in vitro. The clonotype was recovered from an adult with COVID-19. DNA of the CDR3: TGTGCCACCAGTGGTCCTTTCGGGACAGATACGCAGTATTTT. Translating it yields CATSGPFGTDTQYF.